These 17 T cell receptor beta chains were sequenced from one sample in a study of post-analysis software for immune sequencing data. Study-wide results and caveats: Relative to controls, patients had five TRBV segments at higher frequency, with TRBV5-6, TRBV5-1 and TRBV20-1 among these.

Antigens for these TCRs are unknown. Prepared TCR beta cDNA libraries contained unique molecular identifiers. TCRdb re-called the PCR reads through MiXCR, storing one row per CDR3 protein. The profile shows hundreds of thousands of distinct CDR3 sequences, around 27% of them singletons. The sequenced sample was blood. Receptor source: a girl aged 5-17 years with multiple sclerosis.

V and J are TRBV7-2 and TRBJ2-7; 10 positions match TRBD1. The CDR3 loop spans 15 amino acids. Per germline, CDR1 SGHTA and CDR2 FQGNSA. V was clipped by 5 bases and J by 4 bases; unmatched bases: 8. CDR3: CASSPGLGQGYEQYF. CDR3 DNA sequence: TGTGCCAGCAGCCCAGGTCTGGGACAGGGGTACGAGCAGTACTTC.

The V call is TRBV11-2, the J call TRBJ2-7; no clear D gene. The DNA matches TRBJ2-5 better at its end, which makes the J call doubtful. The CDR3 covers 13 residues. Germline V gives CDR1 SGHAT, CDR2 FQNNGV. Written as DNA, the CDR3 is TGTGCCAGCAGCCCGAACAGTGCAGAGACCCAGTACTTC. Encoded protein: CASSPNSAETQYF.

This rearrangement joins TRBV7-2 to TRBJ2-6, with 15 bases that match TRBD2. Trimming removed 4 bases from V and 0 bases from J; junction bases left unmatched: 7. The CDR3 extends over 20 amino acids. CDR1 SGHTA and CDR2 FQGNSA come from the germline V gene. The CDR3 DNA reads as TGTGCCAGCAGCTCCGGGACTAGCGGGAGGCGCAGCTCTGGGGCCAACGTCCTGACTTTC. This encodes CASSSGTSGRRSSGANVLTF.

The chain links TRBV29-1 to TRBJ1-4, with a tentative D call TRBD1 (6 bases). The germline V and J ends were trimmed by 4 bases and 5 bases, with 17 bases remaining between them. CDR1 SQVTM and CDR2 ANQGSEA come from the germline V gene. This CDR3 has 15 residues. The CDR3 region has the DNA TGCAGCGTTGGGGTGACCGGGACACGAAATGAAAAACTGTTTTTT. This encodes CSVGVTGTRNEKLFF. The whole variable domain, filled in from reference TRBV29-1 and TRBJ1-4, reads SAVISQKPSRDICQRGTSLTIQCQVDSQVTMMFWYRQQPGQSLTLIATANQGSEATYESGFVIDKFPISRPNLTFSTLTVSNMSPEDSSIYLCSVGVTGTRNEKLFFGSGTQLSVL.

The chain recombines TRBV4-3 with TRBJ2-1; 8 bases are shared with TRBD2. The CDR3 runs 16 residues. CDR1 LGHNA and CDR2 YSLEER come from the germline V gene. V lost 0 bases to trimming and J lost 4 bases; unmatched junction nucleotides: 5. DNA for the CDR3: TGCGCCAGCAGCCAAGACCTAGCGGGTAGATACAATGAGCAGTTCTTC. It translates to CASSQDLAGRYNEQFF.

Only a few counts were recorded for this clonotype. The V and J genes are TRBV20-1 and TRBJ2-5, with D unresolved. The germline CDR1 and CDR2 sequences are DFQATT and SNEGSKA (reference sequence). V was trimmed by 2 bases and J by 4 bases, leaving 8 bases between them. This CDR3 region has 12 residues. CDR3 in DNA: TGCAGTGCTAGATTTACTGCAGAGACCCAGTACTTC. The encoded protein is CSARFTAETQYF.

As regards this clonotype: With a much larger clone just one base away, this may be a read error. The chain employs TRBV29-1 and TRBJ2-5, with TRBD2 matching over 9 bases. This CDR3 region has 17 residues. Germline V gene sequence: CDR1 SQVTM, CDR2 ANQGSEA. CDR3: CNVQRVAGALYQETQYF. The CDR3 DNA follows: TGCAACGTCCAGCGGGTAGCGGGGGCCCTGTACCAAGAGACCCAGTACTTC.

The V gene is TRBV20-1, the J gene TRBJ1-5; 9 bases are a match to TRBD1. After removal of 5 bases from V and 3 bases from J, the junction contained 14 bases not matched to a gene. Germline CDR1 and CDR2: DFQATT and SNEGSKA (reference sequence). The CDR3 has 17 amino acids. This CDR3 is CSAEPGQGFPFNQPQHF. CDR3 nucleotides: TGCAGTGCTGAACCGGGACAGGGTTTCCCCTTCAATCAGCCCCAGCATTTT.

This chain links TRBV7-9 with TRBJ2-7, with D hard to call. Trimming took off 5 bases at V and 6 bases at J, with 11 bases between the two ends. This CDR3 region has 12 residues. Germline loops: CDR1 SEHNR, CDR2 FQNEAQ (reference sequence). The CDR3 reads CASSRISIEQYF. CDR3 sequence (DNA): TGTGCCAGCAGCCGGATTAGCATCGAGCAGTACTTC.

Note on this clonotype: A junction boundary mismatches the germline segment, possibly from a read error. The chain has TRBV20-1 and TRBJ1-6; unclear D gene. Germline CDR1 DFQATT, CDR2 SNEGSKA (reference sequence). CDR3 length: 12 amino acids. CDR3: CSARGPDSPLHF. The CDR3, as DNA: TGCAGTGCGAGAGGACCCGATTCACCCCTCCACTTT.

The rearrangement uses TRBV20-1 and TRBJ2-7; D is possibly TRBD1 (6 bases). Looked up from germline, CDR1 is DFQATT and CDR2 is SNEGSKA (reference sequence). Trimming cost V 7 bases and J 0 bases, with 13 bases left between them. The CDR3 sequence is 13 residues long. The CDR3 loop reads CSVRQDHSYEQYF. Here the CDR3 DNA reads TGCAGTGTCAGACAGGACCACTCCTACGAGCAGTACTTC.

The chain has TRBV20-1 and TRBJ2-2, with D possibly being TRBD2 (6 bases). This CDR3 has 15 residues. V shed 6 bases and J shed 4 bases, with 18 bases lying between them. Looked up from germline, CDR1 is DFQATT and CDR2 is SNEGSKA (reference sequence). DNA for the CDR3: TGCAGTGCCCCGATTTTCCCGCGGGGCACCGGGGAGCTGTTTTTT. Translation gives CSAPIFPRGTGELFF.

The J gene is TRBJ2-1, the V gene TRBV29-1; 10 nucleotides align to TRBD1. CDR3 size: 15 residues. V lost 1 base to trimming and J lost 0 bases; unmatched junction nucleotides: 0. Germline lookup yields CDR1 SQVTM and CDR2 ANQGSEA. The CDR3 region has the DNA TGCAGCGTTGAAGGGGACAGGGGCTCCTACAATGAGCAGTTCTTC. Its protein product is CSVEGDRGSYNEQFF.

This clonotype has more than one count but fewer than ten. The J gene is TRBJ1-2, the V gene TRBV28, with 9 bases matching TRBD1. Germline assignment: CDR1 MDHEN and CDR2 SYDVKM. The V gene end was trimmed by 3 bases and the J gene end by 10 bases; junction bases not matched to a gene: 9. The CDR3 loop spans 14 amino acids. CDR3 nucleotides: TGTGCCAGCAGTTTCGGTGGGACAGGGCGAGACTACACCTTC. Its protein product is CASSFGGTGRDYTF.

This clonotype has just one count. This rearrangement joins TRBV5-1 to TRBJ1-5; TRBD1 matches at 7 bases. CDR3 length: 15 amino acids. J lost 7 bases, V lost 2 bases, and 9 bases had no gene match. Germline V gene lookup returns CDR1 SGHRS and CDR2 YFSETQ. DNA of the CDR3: TGCGCCAGCAGCTTAGGACAGGCGGGCGTACAGCCCCAGCATTTT. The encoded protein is CASSLGQAGVQPQHF.

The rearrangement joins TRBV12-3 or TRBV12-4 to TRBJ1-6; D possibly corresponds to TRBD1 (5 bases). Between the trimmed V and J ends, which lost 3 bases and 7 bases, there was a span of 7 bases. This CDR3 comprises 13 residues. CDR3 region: CASSFRQNSPLHF. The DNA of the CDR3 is TGTGCCAGCAGTTTTCGACAGAATTCACCCCTCCACTTT.

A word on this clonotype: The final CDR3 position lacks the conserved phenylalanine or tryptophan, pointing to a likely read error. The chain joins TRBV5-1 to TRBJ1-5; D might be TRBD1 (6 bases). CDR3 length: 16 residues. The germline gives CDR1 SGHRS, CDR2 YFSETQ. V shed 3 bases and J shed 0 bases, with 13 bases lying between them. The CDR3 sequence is CASSSDRIYSNQPQHV. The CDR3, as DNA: TGCGCCAGCAGCTCGGACAGAATTTATAGCAATCAGCCCCAGCATGTT.